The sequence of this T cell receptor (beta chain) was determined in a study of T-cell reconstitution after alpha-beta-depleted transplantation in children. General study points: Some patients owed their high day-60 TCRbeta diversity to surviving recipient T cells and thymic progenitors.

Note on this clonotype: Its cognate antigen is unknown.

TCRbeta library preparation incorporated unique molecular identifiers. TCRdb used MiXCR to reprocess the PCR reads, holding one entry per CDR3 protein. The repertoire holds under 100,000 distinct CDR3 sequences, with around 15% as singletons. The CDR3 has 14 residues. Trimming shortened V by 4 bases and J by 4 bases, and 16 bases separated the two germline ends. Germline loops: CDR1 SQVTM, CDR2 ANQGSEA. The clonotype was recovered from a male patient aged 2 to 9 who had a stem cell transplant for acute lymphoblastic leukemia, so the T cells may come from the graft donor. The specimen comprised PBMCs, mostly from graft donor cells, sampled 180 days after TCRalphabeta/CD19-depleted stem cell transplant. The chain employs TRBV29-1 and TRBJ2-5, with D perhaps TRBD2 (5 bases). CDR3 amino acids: CSVGSGLMGETQYF. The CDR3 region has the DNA TGCAGCGTTGGTTCGGGATTAATGGGAGAGACCCAGTACTTC.